What follows describes a single T cell receptor (beta chain). The sample belongs to a study of CD4 T cells in relation to SARS-CoV-2 and coronaviruses. Naive and memory CD4+ T cells came from enriched cryopreserved PBMCs. Only in-frame clones appear in the TCRdb table, and some are missing; sequencing was by immunoSEQ multiplex PCR. The data hold around 54,000 clones, with about 92% observed a single time. The material sequenced was naive CD4+ T cells from PBMCs. Subset specified: naive CD4+ T cells isolated by negative enrichment. The TCR comes from an adult with COVID-19.

The CDR3 DNA follows: TGTGCCAGCAAGGGGGGACCCGACGCTTTCTTT. The encoded protein is CASKGGPDAFF. The chain couples TRBV28 to TRBJ1-1, with a possible D match to TRBD1 (6 bases). The CDR3 has 11 amino acids. The V gene lost 7 bases and the J gene lost 11 bases, with 14 bases spanning the gap. Germline CDR1 and CDR2: MDHEN and SYDVKM.